This T cell receptor (beta chain) comes out of a study of technical replicates of blood from a handful of donors. The table lists this clone with a count of one. Profiling relied on immunoSEQ multiplex PCR, and the TCRdb table lists in-frame clones only, not all of them. The data contain fewer than 75,000 clones, around nine tenths of them singletons. This CDR3 is built from 13 residues. Germline loops: CDR1 LNHDA, CDR2 SQIVND (reference sequence). Trimming removed 5 bases at V and 3 bases at J, with 10 bases between. The chain carries TRBV19 and TRBJ1-2, with D uncertain. Material for sequencing was PBMCs. The sequence was collected from a human donor in good health. Some clones in this sample may be carry-over from other donors' samples. CDR3: CASSFGSHYGYTF. The CDR3 DNA is TGTGCCAGTAGTTTCGGGTCTCACTATGGCTACACCTTC.